These 18 T cell receptor beta chains originate from one sample sequenced in a study of blood T cell repertoires in COVID-19. Assay: immunoSEQ multiplex PCR; the TCRdb copy retains only in-frame clones and omits some. The table records some 380,000 clones, 85% to 90% of them present only once. Sequencing input: peripheral blood. All receptors come from a man between 18 and 35 years old with active or convalescent COVID-19.

The chain combines TRBV30 with TRBJ2-4, with 9 bases lining up with TRBD2. There are 16 residues in the CDR3. Trimming cost V 0 bases and J 1 base; bases outside gene matches: 4. Per the germline V gene, CDR1 is GTSNPN and CDR2 is SVGIG (reference sequence). The CDR3 DNA follows: TGTGCCTGGAGTGTACCCGGACTAGCGGCCAAAAACATTCAGTACTTC. Protein: CAWSVPGLAAKNIQYF.

The chain couples TRBV28 to TRBJ1-5; the D gene is possibly TRBD1 (5 bases). V was shortened by 4 bases and J by 4 bases, with 20 bases between the two germline ends. Germline CDR1 reads MDHEN; CDR2 reads SYDVKM. The CDR3 contains 17 residues. For the CDR3, the DNA is TGTGCCAGCAGTTGGGCTCAGGATCAGGGTGGAAATCAGCCCCAGCATTTT. Translating gives CASSWAQDQGGNQPQHF.

The V gene is TRBV6-1, the J gene TRBJ1-5; a possible D gene is TRBD1 (5 bases). The CDR3 extends over 12 amino acids. Germline CDR1 is MNHNS and CDR2 is SASEGT. Deletions cut 3 bases from V and 7 bases from J, with 7 bases between. The CDR3 coding sequence is TGTGCCAGCAGTGACAAGGGGCAGCCCCAGCATTTT. Translation: CASSDKGQPQHF.

This clone was recorded once. This rearrangement joins TRBV14 to TRBJ1-3; no reliable D call. V was clipped by 1 base and J by 2 bases, with 12 bases between them. The CDR3 has 16 residues. CDR1 is SGHDN and CDR2 is FVKESK in the germline V gene. CDR3: CASSQVTDKTGNTIYF. In DNA form, the CDR3 reads TGTGCCAGCAGCCAAGTTACCGACAAAACTGGAAACACCATATATTTT.

The chain has TRBV3-1 (or the pseudogene TRBV3-2) and TRBJ1-5, with 7 nucleotides matching TRBD1. The CDR3 is 15 amino acids. V lost 0 bases and J lost 2; bases outside the gene matches: 1. Per the germline V gene, CDR1 is LGHDT and CDR2 is YNNKEL (reference sequence). CDR3 region: CASSQDGQGNQPQHF. The CDR3 coding sequence is TGTGCCAGCAGCCAAGATGGACAGGGCAATCAGCCCCAGCATTTT.

The CDR3 DNA reads TGCAGCGGACGGGAGGGGATCTACGAGCAGTACTTC. This sequence encodes CSGREGIYEQYF. The rearrangement uses TRBV29-1 and TRBJ2-7; 8 nucleotides line up with TRBD2. This CDR3 is 12 amino acids long. The germline CDR1 and CDR2 sequences are SQVTM and ANQGSEA. V shed 7 bases and J 3 bases; nucleotides not matched to a gene: 5.

This sequence joins TRBV5-1 and TRBJ1-1; TRBD1 matches 9 bases. The ends lost 0 bases at V and 4 bases at J; junction bases unmatched: 4. Germline lookup yields CDR1 SGHRS and CDR2 YFSETQ. The CDR3 is made up of 15 amino acids. CDR3 coding DNA: TGCGCCAGCAGCTTGGTGGGACAGGGCTTCACTGAAGCTTTCTTT. Its translation is CASSLVGQGFTEAFF.

The rearrangement links TRBV6-6 to TRBJ2-1; 10 bases agree with TRBD1. Germline CDR1 and CDR2: MNHNY and SVGAGI (reference sequence). Trimming removed 7 bases from V and 15 bases from J; junction bases left unmatched: 12. The CDR3 covers 13 residues. Written as DNA, the CDR3 is TGTGCCAGCAACCGGGACAGGGGTACGATCAGGTTCTTC. Translated, it gives CASNRDRGTIRFF.

The rearrangement joins TRBV24-1 to TRBJ1-2; 8 bases match TRBD1. The germline V gene encodes CDR1 KGHDR and CDR2 SFDVKD. The V gene end was trimmed by 7 bases and the J gene end by 6 bases; junction bases not matched to a gene: 9. This CDR3 contains 14 residues. CDR3: CATRSQGALDGYTF. Written as DNA, the CDR3 is TGTGCCACCAGATCCCAGGGGGCTCTGGATGGCTACACCTTC.

V usage is TRBV7-8 and J usage is TRBJ2-7; maybe TRBD1 (6 bases). CDR1 SGHVS and CDR2 FQNEAQ come from the germline V gene. The V end was cut by 5 bases, the J end by 6 bases, with 14 bases between. The CDR3 is 13 residues long. CDR3 residues: CASSNRVVGEQYF. The CDR3 DNA follows: TGTGCCAGCAGCAACAGGGTAGTTGGCGAGCAGTACTTC.

About this clone: The junction departs from the called germline gene at one end, perhaps through a read error. V and J are TRBV5-6 and TRBJ2-7, with a tentative D call TRBD2 (5 bases). CDR3 length: 12 amino acids. Germline V gives CDR1 SGHDT, CDR2 YYEEEE. The CDR3 sequence: CASSLDTGYYCF. CDR3 in DNA: TGTGCCAGCAGCTTGGATACGGGGTACTATTGCTTC.

The chain combines TRBV19 with TRBJ1-1; 7 bases fit TRBD1. Germline V CDR1 and CDR2: LNHDA, SQIVND (reference sequence). V lost 6 bases and J lost 4; bases outside the gene matches: 8. The CDR3 is 14 amino acids. CDR3 nucleotides: TGTGCCAGTAGGACAGGGTCGTTAGGCACTGAAGCTTTCTTT. Translated: CASRTGSLGTEAFF.

This chain uses TRBV18 with TRBJ2-5; 9 bases fit TRBD2. The CDR3 extends over 15 amino acids. V lost 2 bases to trimming and J lost 5 bases; unmatched junction nucleotides: 6. Germline V lookup: CDR1 KGHSH, CDR2 LQKENI. The CDR3 reads CASSPSSGGKETQYF. The CDR3 DNA sequence: TGTGCCAGCTCACCATCCAGCGGGGGGAAGGAGACCCAGTACTTC.

J is TRBJ1-3 and V is TRBV28, with a tentative D call TRBD1 (5 bases). CDR3 length: 13 residues. Per the germline V gene, CDR1 is MDHEN and CDR2 is SYDVKM. The V gene lost 3 bases and the J gene lost 4 bases, with 7 bases spanning the gap. The CDR3 reads CASSFGGGNTIYF. The CDR3 nucleotides are TGTGCCAGCAGTTTTGGGGGGGGAAACACCATATATTTT.

The V call is TRBV6-6, the J call TRBJ2-7; D unclear. The germline gives CDR1 MNHNY, CDR2 SVGAGI (reference sequence). V gave up 8 bases and J gave up 1 base, with 12 bases separating them. This CDR3 has 13 residues. The chain's CDR3 is CASSPKQSYEQYF. The CDR3 DNA reads as TGTGCCAGCTCCCCAAAACAATCCTACGAGCAGTACTTC.

Of note for this clone: At one end, the junction sequence differs from germline, possibly due to a read error. This chain uses TRBV4-3 with TRBJ1-4, with TRBD1 matching over 10 bases. The CDR3 is 14 residues long. Germline CDR1 is LGHNA and CDR2 is YSLEER. The CDR3 bases are TGCGCCAGCAGCGCCGGGACAGGGGACCAACATAGGGATTTT. Translating it yields CASSAGTGDQHRDF.

The chain links TRBV18 to TRBJ1-2, with 7 bases fitting TRBD1. The V segment lost 2 bases and the J segment 1 base; nucleotides outside the gene matches: 1. Germline CDR1 KGHSH, CDR2 LQKENI. The CDR3 totals 14 residues. CDR3 nucleotides: TGTGCCAGCTCACCAGGGACAGTTAACTATGGCTACACCTTC. Its protein product is CASSPGTVNYGYTF.

The chain combines TRBV6-8 with TRBJ2-5; TRBD2 aligns across 10 bases. Per the germline V gene, CDR1 is MNHGY and CDR2 is SAAAGT. This CDR3 has 13 residues. The ends lost 9 bases at V and 3 bases at J; junction bases unmatched: 4. The CDR3 DNA reads TGTGCCAGAACAGCGGGGGGGGAAGAGACCCAGTACTTC. Translation: CARTAGGEETQYF.